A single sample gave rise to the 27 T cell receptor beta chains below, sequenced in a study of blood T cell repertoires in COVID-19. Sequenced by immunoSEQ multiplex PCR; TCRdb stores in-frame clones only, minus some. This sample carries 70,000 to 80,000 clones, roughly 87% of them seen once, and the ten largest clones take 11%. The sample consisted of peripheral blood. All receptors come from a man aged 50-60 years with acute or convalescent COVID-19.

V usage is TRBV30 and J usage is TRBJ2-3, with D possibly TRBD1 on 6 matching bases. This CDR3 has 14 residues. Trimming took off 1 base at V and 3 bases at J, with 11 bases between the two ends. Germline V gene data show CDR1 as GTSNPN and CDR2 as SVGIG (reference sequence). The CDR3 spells CAWSGGPVTDTQYF. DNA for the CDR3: TGTGCCTGGAGTGGGGGGCCGGTGACAGATACGCAGTATTTT.

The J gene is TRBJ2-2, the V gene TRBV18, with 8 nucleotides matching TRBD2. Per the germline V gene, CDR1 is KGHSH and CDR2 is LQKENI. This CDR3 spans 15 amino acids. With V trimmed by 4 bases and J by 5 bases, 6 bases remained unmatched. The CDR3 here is CASSQSGSGTGELFF. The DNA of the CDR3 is TGTGCCAGCTCACAGAGCGGGAGTGGAACCGGGGAGCTGTTTTTT. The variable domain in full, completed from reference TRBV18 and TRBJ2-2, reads NAGVMQNPRHLVRRRGQEARLRCSPMKGHSHVYWYRQLPEEGLKFMVYLQKENIIDESGMPKERFSAEFPKEGPSILRIQQVVRGDSAAYFCASSQSGSGTGELFFGEGSRLTVL.

The chain's CDR3 is CASSLGNGEQETQYF. The CDR3 region has the DNA TGTGCCAGCAGCTTAGGGAACGGGGAACAAGAGACCCAGTACTTC. The chain is built from TRBV11-1 and TRBJ2-5, with D possibly matching TRBD2 (5 bases). The CDR3 extends over 15 amino acids. Deletions cut 1 base from V and 2 bases from J, with 11 bases between. Per the germline V gene, CDR1 is SGHAT and CDR2 is FQDESV (reference sequence).

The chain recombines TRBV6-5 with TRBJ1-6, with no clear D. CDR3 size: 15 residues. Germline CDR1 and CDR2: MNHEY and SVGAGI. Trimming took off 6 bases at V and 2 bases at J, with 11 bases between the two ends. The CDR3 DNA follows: TGTGCCAGCAGACCCGACGGGACCTATAATTCACCCCTCCACTTT. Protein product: CASRPDGTYNSPLHF.

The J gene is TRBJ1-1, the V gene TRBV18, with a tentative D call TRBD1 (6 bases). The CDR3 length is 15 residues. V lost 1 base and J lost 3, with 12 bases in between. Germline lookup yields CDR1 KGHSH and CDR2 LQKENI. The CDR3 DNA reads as TGTGCCAGCTCACCACACAGGGCTAGTGACACTGAAGCTTTCTTT. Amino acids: CASSPHRASDTEAFF.

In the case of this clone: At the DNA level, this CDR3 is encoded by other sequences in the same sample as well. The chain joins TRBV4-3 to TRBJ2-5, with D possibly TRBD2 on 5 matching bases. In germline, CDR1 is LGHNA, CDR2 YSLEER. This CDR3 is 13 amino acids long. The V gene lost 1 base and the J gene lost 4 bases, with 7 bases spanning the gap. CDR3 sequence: CASSQGAGETQYF. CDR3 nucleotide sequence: TGCGCCAGCAGCCAAGGGGCGGGAGAGACCCAGTACTTC.

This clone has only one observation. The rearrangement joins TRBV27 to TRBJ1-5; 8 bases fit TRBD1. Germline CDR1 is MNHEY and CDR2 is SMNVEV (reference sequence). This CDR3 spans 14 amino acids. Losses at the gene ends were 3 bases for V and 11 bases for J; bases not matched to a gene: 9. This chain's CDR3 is CASSLTGVKGTQHF. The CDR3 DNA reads TGTGCCAGCAGTTTGACAGGGGTGAAGGGGACCCAGCATTTT.

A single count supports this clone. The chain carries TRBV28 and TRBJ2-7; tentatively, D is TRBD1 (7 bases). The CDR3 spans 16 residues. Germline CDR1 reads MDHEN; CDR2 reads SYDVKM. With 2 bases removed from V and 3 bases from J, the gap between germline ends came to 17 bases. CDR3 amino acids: CASSLRIGGGGYEQYF. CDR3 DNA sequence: TGTGCCAGCAGTTTAAGGATCGGAGGGGGCGGCTACGAGCAGTACTTC.

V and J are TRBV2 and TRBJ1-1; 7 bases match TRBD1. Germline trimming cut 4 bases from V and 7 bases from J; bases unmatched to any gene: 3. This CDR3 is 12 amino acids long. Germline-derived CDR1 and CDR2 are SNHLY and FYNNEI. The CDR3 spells CASSGGQIEAFF. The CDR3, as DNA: TGTGCCAGCAGTGGGGGACAGATTGAAGCTTTCTTT.

The CDR3 loop is CASSVHRGNGYTF. CDR3 sequence (DNA): TGTGCCAGCAGCGTCCACAGGGGTAATGGCTACACCTTC. This chain connects TRBV7-2 to TRBJ1-2; 7 bases agree with TRBD1. The CDR3 runs to 13 residues. The germline CDR1 and CDR2 sequences are SGHTA and FQGNSA. The V and J ends lost 5 bases and 6 bases, in that order; junction bases with no gene match: 6.

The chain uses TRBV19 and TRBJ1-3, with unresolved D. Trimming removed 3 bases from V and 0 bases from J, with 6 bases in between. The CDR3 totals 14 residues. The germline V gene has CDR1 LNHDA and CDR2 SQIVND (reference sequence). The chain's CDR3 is CASSITSSGNTIYF. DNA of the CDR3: TGTGCCAGTAGTATTACCAGCTCTGGAAACACCATATATTTT.

The CDR3 DNA is TGCGCCACCAGGGTAGACACCGGGGAGCTGTTTTTT. Amino acid sequence: CATRVDTGELFF. This chain uses TRBV10-2 with TRBJ2-2; D might be TRBD1 (5 bases). Looked up from germline, CDR1 is WSHSY and CDR2 is SAAADI. There are 12 residues in the CDR3. Trimming took off 10 bases at V and 3 bases at J, with 9 bases between the two ends.

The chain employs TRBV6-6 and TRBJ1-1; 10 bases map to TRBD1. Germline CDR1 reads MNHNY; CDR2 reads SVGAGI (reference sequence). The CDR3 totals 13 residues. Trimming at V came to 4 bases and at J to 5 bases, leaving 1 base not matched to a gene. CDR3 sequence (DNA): TGTGCCAGCAGTTGGACAGGGGGAACTGAAGCTTTCTTT. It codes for CASSWTGGTEAFF.

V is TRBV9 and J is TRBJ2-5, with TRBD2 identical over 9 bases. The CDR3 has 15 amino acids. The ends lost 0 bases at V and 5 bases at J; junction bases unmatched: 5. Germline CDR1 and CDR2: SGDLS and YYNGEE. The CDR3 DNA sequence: TGTGCCAGCAGCGTAGAAGGCGGGGGGGCGGAGACCCAGTACTTC. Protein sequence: CASSVEGGGAETQYF.

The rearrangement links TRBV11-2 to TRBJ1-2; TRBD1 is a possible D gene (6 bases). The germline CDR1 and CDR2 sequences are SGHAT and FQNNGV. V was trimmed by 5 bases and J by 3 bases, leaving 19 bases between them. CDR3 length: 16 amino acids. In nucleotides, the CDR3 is TGTGCCAGCAGCCCCGAGGGAGGGGGGGTCGACTATGGCTACACCTTC. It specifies CASSPEGGGVDYGYTF.

CDR3 amino acids: CASSRGGKVLNTEAFF. DNA of the CDR3: TGCGCCAGCAGTCGGGGAGGAAAGGTTCTGAACACTGAAGCTTTCTTT. The chain joins TRBV23-1 to TRBJ1-1; D is uncertain. TRBV23-1 is reported as an ORF; its role is uncertain. The CDR3 is 16 amino acids. With 4 bases removed from V and 0 bases from J, the gap between germline ends came to 15 bases.

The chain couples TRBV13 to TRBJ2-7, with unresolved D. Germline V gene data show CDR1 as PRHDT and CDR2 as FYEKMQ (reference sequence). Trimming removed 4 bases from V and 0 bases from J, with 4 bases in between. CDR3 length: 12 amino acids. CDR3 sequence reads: CASSSVSYEQYF. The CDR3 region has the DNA TGTGCCAGCAGCTCTGTCTCCTACGAGCAGTACTTC.

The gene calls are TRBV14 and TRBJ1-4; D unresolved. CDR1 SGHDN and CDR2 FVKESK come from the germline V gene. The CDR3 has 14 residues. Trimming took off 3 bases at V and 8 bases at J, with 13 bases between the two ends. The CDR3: CASSQEAADEKLFF. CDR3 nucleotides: TGTGCCAGCAGCCAGGAGGCCGCAGACGAAAAACTGTTTTTT.

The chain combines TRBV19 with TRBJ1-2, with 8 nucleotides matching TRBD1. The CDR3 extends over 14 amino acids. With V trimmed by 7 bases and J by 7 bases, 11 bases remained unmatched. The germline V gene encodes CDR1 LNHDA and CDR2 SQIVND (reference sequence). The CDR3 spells CASKTTGDRGGYTF. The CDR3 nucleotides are TGTGCCAGTAAAACGACAGGGGATCGAGGTGGCTACACCTTC.

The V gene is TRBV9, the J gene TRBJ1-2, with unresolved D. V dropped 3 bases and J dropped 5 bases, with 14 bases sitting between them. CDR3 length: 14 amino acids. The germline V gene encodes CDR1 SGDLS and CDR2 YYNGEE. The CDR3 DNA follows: TGTGCCAGCAGCGGCTCTCGTCCGGAGTATGGCTACACCTTC. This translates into CASSGSRPEYGYTF.

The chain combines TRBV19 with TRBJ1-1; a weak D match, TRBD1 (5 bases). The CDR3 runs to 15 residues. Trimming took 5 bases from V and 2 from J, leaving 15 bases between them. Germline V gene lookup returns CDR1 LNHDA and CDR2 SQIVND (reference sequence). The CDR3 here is CASSPPMGGNTEAFF. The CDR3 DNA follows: TGTGCCAGTAGTCCCCCTATGGGGGGAAACACTGAAGCTTTCTTT.

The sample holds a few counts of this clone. In DNA, the CDR3 is TGTGCCAGCAGTTTAGGGGGGTTGGGCGAAGAGACCCAGTACTTC. Its protein is CASSLGGLGEETQYF. This chain connects TRBV27 to TRBJ2-5; D perhaps matches TRBD2 (6 bases). This CDR3 spans 15 amino acids. The V gene's germline CDR1 is MNHEY and CDR2 SMNVEV (reference sequence). The V end lost 2 bases, the J end lost 3 bases, and 13 bases lay between the germline ends.

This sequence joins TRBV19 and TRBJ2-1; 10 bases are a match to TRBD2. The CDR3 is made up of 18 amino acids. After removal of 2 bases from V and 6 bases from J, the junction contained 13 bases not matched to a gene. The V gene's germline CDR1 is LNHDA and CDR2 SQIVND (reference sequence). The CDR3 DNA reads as TGTGCCAGTAGTATACAAGGGCTAGCGGGGGTGTTATCCAATGAGCAGTTCTTC. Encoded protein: CASSIQGLAGVLSNEQFF.

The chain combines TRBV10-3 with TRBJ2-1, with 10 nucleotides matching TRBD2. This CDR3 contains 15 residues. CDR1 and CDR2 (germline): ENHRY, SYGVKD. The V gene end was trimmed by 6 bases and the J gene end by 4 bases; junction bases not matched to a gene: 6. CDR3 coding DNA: TGTGCCATCAGGGAGGGGACTAGCGAATACAATGAGCAGTTCTTC. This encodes CAIREGTSEYNEQFF.

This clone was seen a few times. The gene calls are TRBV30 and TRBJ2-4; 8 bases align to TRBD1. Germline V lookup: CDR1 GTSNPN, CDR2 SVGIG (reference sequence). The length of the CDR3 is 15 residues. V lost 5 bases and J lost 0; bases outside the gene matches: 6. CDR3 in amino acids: CAWGGTGLAKNIQYF. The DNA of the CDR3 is TGTGCCTGGGGGGGGACAGGTCTAGCCAAAAACATTCAGTACTTC.

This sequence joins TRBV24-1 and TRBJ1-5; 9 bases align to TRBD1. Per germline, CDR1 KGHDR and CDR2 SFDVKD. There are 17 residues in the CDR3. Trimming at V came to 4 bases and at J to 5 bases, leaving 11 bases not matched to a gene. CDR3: CATSESPGQGNYQPQHF. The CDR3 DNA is TGTGCCACCAGTGAGAGTCCGGGACAGGGAAATTATCAGCCCCAGCATTTT.

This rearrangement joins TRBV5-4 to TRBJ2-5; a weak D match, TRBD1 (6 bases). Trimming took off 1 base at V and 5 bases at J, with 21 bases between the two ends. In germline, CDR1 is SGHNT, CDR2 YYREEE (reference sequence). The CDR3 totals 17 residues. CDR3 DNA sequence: TGTGCCAGCAGCTTGACAGTCAGGGCAGGGGTGGGTGAGACCCAGTACTTC. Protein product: CASSLTVRAGVGETQYF.